These 9 T cell receptor beta chains came from one sample sequenced in a study of identical twins (TCRdb year 2016). The library was prepared using 5' RACE. Sequencing was performed on an Illumina HiSeq 2000. TCRdb reworked the public reads: Q25 trimming with fastp, MiXCR clone assembly, productive beta chains retained. All rows with the same CDR3 protein become a single entry with the most common DNA and genes. Present in this sample are about 900,000 distinct CDR3 sequences, over 9% of which were seen just once. Jointly, the top ten make up about 1.5% of the sample. The same sample was also used in a study of yellow fever vaccine responses in identical twins.

The sample consisted of PBMCs. The receptors here all came from a woman under 30 in good health.

This clonotype was seen only a few times. The J gene is TRBJ1-1, the V gene TRBV7-6; 10 positions agree with TRBD1. CDR3 length equals 16 residues. Germline CDR1 reads SGHVS; CDR2 reads FNYEAQ. V gave up 5 bases and J gave up 3 bases; unmatched junction bases: 9. CDR3 sequence (DNA): TGTGCCAGCAGCCGCCCACGGGACAGGGGAGACACTGAAGCTTTCTTT. As protein: CASSRPRDRGDTEAFF.

This clonotype was seen more than once but under ten times. The rearrangement links TRBV27 to TRBJ2-1, with 9 nucleotides matching TRBD1. This CDR3 spans 15 amino acids. Trimming took 4 bases from V and 6 from J; bases not matched to a gene: 7. CDR1 MNHEY and CDR2 SMNVEV come from the germline V gene (reference sequence). CDR3 bases: TGTGCCAGCAGTTCCCGGGACAGGGTTTTCAATGAGCAGTTCTTC. Protein product: CASSSRDRVFNEQFF.

The CDR3: CASSEHANTGELFF. The CDR3 nucleotides are TGCGCCAGCAGCGAGCACGCGAACACCGGGGAGCTGTTTTTT. V and J are TRBV5-1 and TRBJ2-2; no clear D. This CDR3 comprises 14 residues. Germline V gene data show CDR1 as SGHRS and CDR2 as YFSETQ. The V end lost 4 bases, the J end lost 0 bases, and 7 bases lay between the germline ends.

V usage is TRBV3-1 and J usage is TRBJ2-2; TRBD1 or TRBD2 may be the D gene (6 bases each). Looked up from germline, CDR1 is LGHDT and CDR2 is YNNKEL (reference sequence). V gave up 0 bases and J gave up 3 bases, with 14 bases separating them. The CDR3 is 17 amino acids. In DNA form, the CDR3 reads TGTGCCAGCAGCCAAGATTACGGGGGACACCACACCGGGGAGCTGTTTTTT. Protein sequence: CASSQDYGGHHTGELFF.

This sequence joins TRBV10-3 and TRBJ1-1, with D perhaps matching TRBD1 (6 bases). Trimming removed 6 bases from V and 0 bases from J, with 11 bases in between. Germline CDR1 is ENHRY and CDR2 is SYGVKD. The CDR3 length is 14 residues. In DNA, the CDR3 is TGTGCCATCAGCGTACAGGGAATGAACACTGAAGCTTTCTTT. This translates into CAISVQGMNTEAFF.

The chain links TRBV29-1 to TRBJ1-2; TRBD1 aligns across 12 bases. CDR3 length: 14 amino acids. The J segment lost 2 bases and the V segment lost 5 bases, leaving 3 bases of the junction unmatched. The germline gives CDR1 SQVTM, CDR2 ANQGSEA. The CDR3 coding sequence is TGCAGCGTTTCAGGGACAGGGGGCAACTATGGCTACACCTTC. Its protein is CSVSGTGGNYGYTF.

This clonotype was observed a few times. The chain carries TRBV3-1 and TRBJ2-2; tentatively, D is TRBD2 (6 bases). The germline V gene encodes CDR1 LGHDT and CDR2 YNNKEL (reference sequence). The CDR3 spans 14 residues. V dropped 2 bases and J dropped 6 bases, with 10 bases sitting between them. CDR3 DNA: TGTGCCAGCAGCCAACTTAGCGGACCCGGGGAGCTGTTTTTT. Translating gives CASSQLSGPGELFF.

The rearrangement uses TRBV12-3 or TRBV12-4 and TRBJ2-7; 9 bases are shared with TRBD2. CDR3 length: 15 amino acids. With 5 bases clipped from V and 3 bases from J, the junction kept 8 bases outside the gene matches. CDR3 amino acids: CASSPLSGSYYEQYF. The CDR3 DNA is TGTGCCAGCAGTCCCCTTAGCGGGAGTTACTACGAGCAGTACTTC.

This clonotype was observed many times. The rearrangement uses TRBV10-3 and TRBJ2-7; 7 nucleotides line up with TRBD2. Looked up from germline, CDR1 is ENHRY and CDR2 is SYGVKD. The CDR3 has 12 amino acids. The junction had 3 bases not matched to a gene; V was cut back by 8 bases and J by 2 bases. CDR3 loop: CAIAGVTYEQYF. The CDR3 DNA reads as TGTGCCATCGCGGGAGTCACCTACGAGCAGTACTTC.